A single sample is the source of the 28 T cell receptor beta chains below, sequenced in a study of Ad26.COV2.S vaccination and SARS-CoV-2 variants (dated by TCRdb to about 2021). Interpreted using the paper, the time point label stands for: individuals recovered from natural SARS-CoV-2 infection. Library preparation used the immunoSEQ multiplex PCR assay. In its TCRdb copy, this immuneACCESS table keeps in-frame sequences only and misses some clones. Where compared with another copy, unresolved V genes explain less than half of these, and the others have no known cause. In all, the sample holds some 350,000 clones, and about 91% of those were seen once. The ten largest clones add up to about 3.9% of the sample. The sample consisted of peripheral blood, taken after recovery from COVID-19. The receptors stem from a human donor who had recovered from COVID-19.

The J gene is TRBJ1-2, the V gene TRBV25-1; 8 nucleotides align to TRBD1. J lost 2 bases, V lost 5 bases, and 7 bases had no gene match. The CDR3 contains 15 residues. The V gene's germline CDR1 is MGHDK and CDR2 SYGVNS. The CDR3 DNA reads as TGTGCCAGCAGTTCCCGGACAGGGTGGAACTATGGCTACACCTTC. It translates to CASSSRTGWNYGYTF.

The chain combines TRBV20-1 with TRBJ2-7, with 12 bases lining up with TRBD2. The CDR3 contains 16 residues. In germline, CDR1 is DFQATT, CDR2 SNEGSKA (reference sequence). The ends lost 3 bases at V and 0 bases at J; junction bases unmatched: 6. The DNA for the CDR3 is TGCAGTGCTAGTCCACTAGCGGGGGGCCCCTCCTACGAGCAGTACTTC. Translation: CSASPLAGGPSYEQYF.

This chain links TRBV18 with TRBJ1-2, with a possible D match to TRBD1 (6 bases). The V end lost 3 bases, the J end lost 4 bases, and 12 bases lay between the germline ends. Per the germline V gene, CDR1 is KGHSH and CDR2 is LQKENI. The CDR3 spans 14 residues. This CDR3 reads CASSPRQDTYGYTF. The CDR3 bases are TGTGCCAGCTCACCTAGACAGGACACCTATGGCTACACCTTC.

V is TRBV6-6 and J is TRBJ1-2; D is uncertain. V lost 3 bases to trimming and J lost 8 bases, with 13 bases between them. The V gene's germline CDR1 is MNHNY and CDR2 SVGAGI (reference sequence). The CDR3 has 13 amino acids. CDR3: CASSYYPREGYTF. The CDR3 DNA follows: TGTGCCAGCAGTTATTACCCGCGCGAAGGCTACACCTTC.

The chain joins TRBV19 to TRBJ1-1, with D unclear. Germline assignment: CDR1 LNHDA and CDR2 SQIVND (reference sequence). Deletions cut 0 bases from V and 7 bases from J, with 6 bases between. This CDR3 region has 12 residues. The CDR3 coding sequence is TGTGCCAGTAGTATAGAGCCGGGTGAAGCTTTCTTT. Its translation is CASSIEPGEAFF.

This clone was recorded a few times. The rearrangement uses TRBV7-9 and TRBJ1-5; D possibly corresponds to TRBD1 (6 bases). V lost 3 bases and J lost 7, with 10 bases in between. Germline CDR1 and CDR2: SEHNR and FQNEAQ (reference sequence). The CDR3 has 13 amino acids. Written as DNA, the CDR3 is TGTGCCAGCAGCTTGGGGGCAGCCCAGCCCCAGCATTTT. As protein: CASSLGAAQPQHF. The variable domain in full, completed from reference TRBV7-9 and TRBJ1-5, reads DTGVSQNPRHKITKRGQNVTFRCDPISEHNRLYWYRQTLGQGPEFLTYFQNEAQLEKSRLLSDRFSAERPKGSFSTLEIQRTEQGDSAMYLCASSLGAAQPQHFGDGTRLSIL.

A few counts support this clone. The rearrangement joins TRBV20-1 to TRBJ2-3, with unresolved D. Germline CDR1 and CDR2: DFQATT and SNEGSKA (reference sequence). There are 11 residues in the CDR3. V was pared by 3 bases and J by 4 bases, with 5 bases between. CDR3 sequence (DNA): TGCAGTGCTAGTCTAGCAGATACGCAGTATTTT. Translated: CSASLADTQYF.

The chain carries TRBV10-2 and TRBJ1-1, with no clear D. CDR3 length: 14 residues. CDR1 is WSHSY and CDR2 is SAAADI in the germline V gene. Trimming removed 2 bases at V and 4 bases at J, with 11 bases between. The CDR3 loop reads CASSEMWDSTEAFF. The CDR3 DNA sequence: TGCGCCAGCAGTGAGATGTGGGATAGCACTGAAGCTTTCTTT.

The chain carries TRBV7-9 and TRBJ1-3, with TRBD1 as a possible D gene (6 bases). CDR3 size: 15 residues. With 3 bases removed from V and 1 base from J, the gap between germline ends came to 10 bases. The germline gives CDR1 SEHNR, CDR2 FQNEAQ (reference sequence). The CDR3 reads CASSFTDRSGNTIYF. The CDR3 bases are TGTGCCAGCAGCTTCACGGACAGATCTGGAAACACCATATATTTT.

The rearrangement joins TRBV19 to TRBJ1-2; D is undetermined. Germline V gene sequence: CDR1 LNHDA, CDR2 SQIVND (reference sequence). This CDR3 is 12 amino acids long. Trimming took off 10 bases at V and 8 bases at J, with 17 bases between the two ends. CDR3 amino acids: CATADGPYGYTF. The CDR3 DNA sequence: TGTGCCACAGCCGACGGCCCTTACGGCTACACCTTC.

A single count supports this clone. The chain couples TRBV6-5 to TRBJ2-7, with a possible D match to TRBD1 (6 bases). Germline V lookup: CDR1 MNHEY, CDR2 SVGAGI. This CDR3 is built from 15 residues. Trimming pared 5 bases from V and 3 bases from J, leaving 17 bases between. This CDR3 is CASSPMTGSHYEQYF. The CDR3 DNA sequence: TGTGCCAGCAGTCCCATGACAGGTTCCCACTACGAGCAGTACTTC.

The rearrangement joins TRBV10-1 to TRBJ2-4; no reliable D call. The CDR3 spans 15 residues. The germline gives CDR1 WNHNN, CDR2 SYGVQD (reference sequence). Trimming stripped 0 bases from V and 4 bases from J, with 10 bases between. DNA for the CDR3: TGCGCCAGCAGTGAGTCAGTCGGACGAAAAAACATTCAGTACTTC. This encodes CASSESVGRKNIQYF.

V is TRBV3-1 (or the pseudogene TRBV3-2) and J is TRBJ1-1; D might be TRBD1 (6 bases). CDR3 size: 12 residues. Trimming cost V 6 bases and J 3 bases, with 8 bases left between them. Germline CDR1 reads LGHDT; CDR2 reads YNNKEL (reference sequence). The CDR3: CASSKGDTEAFF. The DNA for the CDR3 is TGTGCCAGCAGTAAGGGGGACACTGAAGCTTTCTTT.

CDR3 in amino acids: CASSLGLTSTEAFF. Written as DNA, the CDR3 is TGTGCCAGCAGCTTAGGCCTCACTAGCACTGAAGCTTTCTTT. The chain is built from TRBV13 and TRBJ1-1, with D uncertain. CDR1 and CDR2 (germline): PRHDT, FYEKMQ (reference sequence). CDR3 size: 14 residues. V shed 0 bases and J shed 4 bases, with 9 bases lying between them.

The chain combines TRBV5-4 with TRBJ2-5; D is possibly TRBD1 (6 bases). Trimming took 4 bases from V and 3 from J, leaving 10 bases between them. Germline loops: CDR1 SGHNT, CDR2 YYREEE (reference sequence). The CDR3 totals 13 residues. The CDR3 protein is CASSEGTKETQYF. The DNA for the CDR3 is TGTGCCAGCAGCGAGGGGACAAAAGAGACCCAGTACTTC.

The CDR3 coding sequence is TGTGCCAGCAGCCCAGGGCCTAGGGGGTTTAGAGCTTTCTTT. Its translation: CASSPGPRGFRAFF. The V and J genes are TRBV9 and TRBJ1-1, with D tentatively TRBD1 (6 bases). V shed 4 bases and J shed 10 bases, with 20 bases lying between them. The CDR3 sequence is 14 residues long. Germline V gives CDR1 SGDLS, CDR2 YYNGEE.

The chain uses TRBV6-4 and TRBJ1-1; TRBD1 matches 8 bases. Germline lookup yields CDR1 MRHNA and CDR2 SNTAGT. This CDR3 comprises 13 residues. The J segment lost 4 bases and the V segment lost 6 bases, leaving 4 bases of the junction unmatched. In DNA form, the CDR3 reads TGTGCCAGCAGGGGACAGGACTTCACTGAAGCTTTCTTT. This gives the protein CASRGQDFTEAFF.

This clone was seen a handful of times. The chain recombines TRBV5-1 with TRBJ2-1, with 8 bases fitting TRBD1. After removal of 4 bases from V and 5 bases from J, the junction contained 2 bases not matched to a gene. Germline V gene data show CDR1 as SGHRS and CDR2 as YFSETQ. CDR3 length equals 13 residues. The DNA for the CDR3 is TGCGCCAGCAGCCCACAGGGGGACAATGAGCAGTTCTTC. Translated: CASSPQGDNEQFF.

The chain joins TRBV19 to TRBJ1-2; no firm D call. Trimming pared 4 bases from V and 4 bases from J, leaving 10 bases between. Germline V gives CDR1 LNHDA, CDR2 SQIVND (reference sequence). This CDR3 is 13 amino acids long. CDR3 sequence: CASSRALGYGYTF. The DNA of the CDR3 is TGTGCCAGTAGTAGGGCTTTGGGCTATGGCTACACCTTC.

The chain recombines TRBV5-1 with TRBJ2-7; D is possibly TRBD1 (5 bases). Germline V CDR1 and CDR2: SGHRS, YFSETQ. CDR3 length equals 14 residues. The V end lost 4 bases, the J end lost 3 bases, and 14 bases lay between the germline ends. CDR3 region: CASSQKTDLYEQYF. The CDR3 DNA reads TGCGCCAGCAGCCAAAAGACAGATCTCTACGAGCAGTACTTC.

The rearrangement links TRBV11-2 to TRBJ2-1; D possibly corresponds to TRBD1 (6 bases). Trimming removed 5 bases at V and 0 bases at J, with 11 bases between. The CDR3 contains 15 residues. In germline, CDR1 is SGHAT, CDR2 FQNNGV. The CDR3 bases are TGTGCCAGCAGCCCCCCCAGGGGCTCCTACAATGAGCAGTTCTTC. Its translation is CASSPPRGSYNEQFF.

V gene TRBV5-4 combines with J gene TRBJ2-5, with 9 bases that match TRBD2. The CDR3 totals 15 residues. Germline trimming cut 4 bases from V and 1 base from J; bases unmatched to any gene: 5. Germline assignment: CDR1 SGHNT and CDR2 YYREEE (reference sequence). This CDR3 reads CASSLAGKRQETQYF. For the CDR3, the DNA is TGTGCCAGCAGCCTAGCGGGGAAACGCCAAGAGACCCAGTACTTC.

In DNA, the CDR3 is TGTGCCAGCAGCTTTATTTTGGGTCGTCCGCGTACGAACATTCAGTACTTC. Translation: CASSFILGRPRTNIQYF. This chain uses TRBV7-9 with TRBJ2-4; D gene ambiguous. The CDR3 is 17 amino acids. The germline CDR1 and CDR2 sequences are SEHNR and FQNEAQ (reference sequence). The V end was cut by 3 bases, the J end by 7 bases, with 22 bases between.

The rearrangement links TRBV14 to TRBJ1-1, with D unresolved. The germline CDR1 and CDR2 sequences are SGHDN and FVKESK. Trimming shortened V by 3 bases and J by 11 bases, and 13 bases separated the two germline ends. This CDR3 has 12 residues. The CDR3 nucleotides are TGTGCCAGCAGCCATGCCGGAGTGGAGGCTTTCTTT. Amino acids: CASSHAGVEAFF.

For this clone: Other DNA variants within this sample encode the same CDR3. The CDR3 loop is CASSLGLAANTGELFF. As DNA, the CDR3 is TGCGCCAGCAGCTTGGGACTAGCGGCGAACACCGGGGAGCTGTTTTTT. This chain connects TRBV5-1 to TRBJ2-2, with TRBD2 matching over 9 bases. The CDR3 runs to 16 residues. The trim removed 0 bases at V and 0 bases at J, leaving 0 bases unmatched. Per the germline V gene, CDR1 is SGHRS and CDR2 is YFSETQ.

The CDR3 here is CSASEFTSPYGYTF. The CDR3 DNA follows: TGCAGTGCTAGTGAATTCACGTCTCCCTATGGCTACACCTTC. The chain is built from TRBV20-1 and TRBJ1-2; no clear D. V lost 3 bases to trimming and J lost 4 bases, with 15 bases between them. The CDR3 sequence is 14 residues long. CDR1 is DFQATT and CDR2 is SNEGSKA in the germline V gene (reference sequence).

This clone was recorded once. The chain carries TRBV2 and TRBJ2-7; D may be TRBD1 (6 bases). CDR3 size: 13 residues. Germline V gives CDR1 SNHLY, CDR2 FYNNEI. Deletions cut 3 bases from V and 6 bases from J, with 12 bases between. The CDR3 nucleotides are TGTGCCAGCAGTGAGACAGGAATTTTCGAGCAGTACTTC. Its translation is CASSETGIFEQYF.

The chain links TRBV6-6 to TRBJ2-5; maybe TRBD1 (6 bases). The length of the CDR3 is 13 residues. Trimming removed 5 bases from V and 7 bases from J, with 14 bases in between. Germline V gives CDR1 MNHNY, CDR2 SVGAGI (reference sequence). CDR3 amino acids: CASSRQDPGTQYF. The CDR3 DNA follows: TGTGCCAGCAGTAGACAGGACCCAGGGACCCAGTACTTC.